The 4 T cell receptor beta chains below come from one sample, sequenced in a study of shared clonotypes between healthy human individuals (dated by TCRdb to 2018 to 2020). The library was obtained by the immunoSEQ multiplex PCR assay. TCRdb stores this immuneACCESS table with in-frame sequences only. Part of the clones is absent; in the studies checked, under half of the shortfall reflects unresolved V genes, and no reason is known for the rest. The sample table records approximately 940,000 clones; approximately 80% of these occur just once. The biggest ten clones account for about 1.5% of the sample. Specimen: memory CD4+ T cells sorted from blood. The cell subset or site label corresponds to: CD45RA-negative fraction. The receptors derive from a man between 18 and 29 years old in good health.

The J gene is TRBJ2-7, the V gene TRBV10-3, with D perhaps being TRBD1 or TRBD2 (5 bases each). CDR3 length: 15 amino acids. With 0 bases removed from V and 3 bases from J, the gap between germline ends came to 12 bases. Germline lookup yields CDR1 ENHRY and CDR2 SYGVKD. The CDR3 is CAISESGTGRYEQYF. The CDR3 region has the DNA TGTGCCATCAGTGAGTCTGGCACGGGACGCTACGAGCAGTACTTC.

The chain has TRBV5-6 and TRBJ2-5; either TRBD1 or TRBD2 may fit D (5 bases each). Trimming took off 2 bases at V and 5 bases at J, with 16 bases between the two ends. This CDR3 contains 15 residues. Germline CDR1 and CDR2: SGHDT and YYEEEE. This chain's CDR3 is CASSFNRDPRETQYF. As DNA, the CDR3 is TGTGCCAGCAGCTTTAACCGGGACCCCCGGGAGACCCAGTACTTC. The full variable domain, in which reference TRBV5-6 and TRBJ2-5 provide the parts outside the CDR3, is DAGVTQSPTHLIKTRGQQVTLRCSPKSGHDTVSWYQQALGQGPQFIFQYYEEEERQRGNFPDRFSGHQFPNYSSELNVNALLLGDSALYLCASSFNRDPRETQYFGPGTRLLVL.

The chain carries TRBV11-2 and TRBJ2-7, with D hard to call. This CDR3 contains 14 residues. In germline, CDR1 is SGHAT, CDR2 FQNNGV. Between the trimmed V and J ends, which lost 1 base and 9 bases, there was a span of 16 bases. CDR3 in amino acids: CASSLAGESLPQYF. The CDR3 coding sequence is TGTGCCAGCAGCTTAGCCGGTGAAAGTCTTCCGCAGTACTTC.

The J gene is TRBJ2-1, the V gene TRBV18; D perhaps matches TRBD1 (6 bases). The CDR3 loop spans 15 amino acids. CDR1 KGHSH and CDR2 LQKENI come from the germline V gene. V was shortened by 0 bases and J by 2 bases, with 8 bases between the two germline ends. CDR3 sequence (DNA): TGTGCCAGCTCACCACCGGGACACCCCTACAATGAGCAGTTCTTC. Its translation: CASSPPGHPYNEQFF.